The clone carrying this T cell receptor beta chain has more than one count but fewer than ten. Antigen: not known. The data stem from a study of Graves' ophthalmopathy and Graves' hyperthyroidism. The study, taken as a whole, reports: In blood, most expanded thyroid clonotypes above 0.001 frequency were also detected.

J gave up 8 bases and V 0 bases, and 9 bases lay outside the gene matches. CDR1 and CDR2 (germline): SGHRS, YFSETQ. CDR3 length equals 15 residues. RNA transcripts served as template for amplifying TCR beta CDR3 sequences. First-round RT-PCR used HTBI primers; second-round multiplex PCR followed. TCRdb re-called the multiplex PCR reads through MiXCR, storing one row per CDR3 protein. Of about 740,000 distinct CDR3 sequences listed, 40% are singletons. V is TRBV5-1 and J is TRBJ2-5, with TRBD2 matching over 8 bases. Source material: peripheral blood. This receptor was identified in an adult man with Graves' ophthalmopathy. The CDR3 spells CASSLAVRSGSTQYF. DNA of the CDR3: TGCGCCAGCAGCTTGGCCGTGCGAAGCGGGAGTACCCAGTACTTC.